This entry is about one T cell receptor (beta chain). This clone's antigen is unknown. Base qualities are not recorded, but no much larger clone differs from it by a single base. This sample is part of a study of cytomegalovirus exposure and HLA in healthy donors (TCRdb year 2017). Describing the broader study: An earlier analysis of roughly 610 of the donors reported 276 Gb of sequence data and 117 million unique TCR beta sequences obtained from about 179 million T cells. The study aimed to test whether cataloging public T cell receptors could reveal signatures of past pathogen exposure. The study combined high-throughput TCR immunosequencing, statistical association of individual TCRs with disease status, and machine learning to predict cytomegalovirus infection status. Every discovery cohort repertoire had been produced on one sequencing platform. Roughly five DR-DQ haplotypes were handled as single units for association and clustering because linkage in the cohort was strong. Both class I and class II loci were covered by HLA typing, at four-digit resolution. A later analysis re-examined previously published TCR beta repertoires from 500 to 700 donors and added high-resolution HLA genotyping to investigate patterns of TCR occurrence. The study profiled the T cell repertoires of some 610 subjects by immunosequencing and related them to cytomegalovirus serostatus. On average, around 230,000 unique TCR beta nucleotide sequences were sequenced per donor among about 400 genotyped donors of the cohort, with 15% to 20% of those sequences being non-productive. Roughly 300 gigabases of sequencing data and 70 million to 100 million unique TCR sequences made up an early release that covered 640 HLA-typed donors. The later analysis used no new phenotypic data to find candidate immune exposures, relying instead on TCR beta sequences and their occurrence across donors. In addition to the first cohort of 666 subjects, a separate validation cohort of some 120 different subjects was used. To decide whether each TCR beta V gene segment behaved as functional or pseudogenic, an earlier analysis of 587 of the donors relied on high-throughput TCR beta sequencing. The genetic ancestry cluster associated with self-reported Caucasian donors included around four fifths of the approximately 430 genotyped donors. Typing coverage varied by locus: roughly 629-640 donors for A, B, C, DRB1 and DQB1; more than 500 for DQA1; about 590 for DPA1; approximately 450 for DPB1. A later genetic analysis took genome-wide SNP genotypes for about three fifths of the 666 donors and used that subset as a discovery cohort. Donor age, sex, ethnicity and CMV serostatus were compiled alongside the repertoire data. General conclusions and limits of the study: According to a later analysis, parvovirus B19, influenza, CMV and Epstein-Barr virus appeared linked to several top co-occurrence clusters. Seventeen rarely observed V segments, including chromosome 9 orphons, were excluded from the earlier analysis of some 590 of the donors because counts were too low. In a later analysis, TCR association rates were found to vary across HLA loci, with the most associated TCRs seen for DRB1 alleles and the fewest for HLA-C alleles. V-gene and J-gene trimming of TCR beta chains was associated with a missense DCLRE1C variant in a later genetic analysis, and the association was replicated in an independent cohort. According to a later genetic analysis, donors in an Asian-associated ancestry cluster had fewer N-insertions in productive TCRs than the roughly 660-donor mean. Some IMGT-functional V segments, including TRBV6-2 and TRBV6-3, could not be distinguished by the 87-base-pair reads and were therefore excluded. In a later analysis, HLA-associated TCR beta chains showed more clonal expansion and lower generation probabilities than non-associated chains that were equally common. Most TCR sequences were observed very rarely across donors, whereas some public TCRs were present in many individuals. According to the authors, the approach could potentially be generalized to other disease states and immunological phenotypes. A few of the identified cytomegalovirus-associated TCR beta chains were confirmed in vitro to be specific for cytomegalovirus antigens. At a false discovery rate of 0.05, a later analysis linked 15,000 to 20,000 TCR beta sequences to specific HLA alleles. The cohort was sequenced for TCR beta chains only, and without alpha or paired-chain data the features that could be detected were limited. The only immune exposure information available for the cohort was CMV serostatus. An earlier analysis of approximately 530 of the donors showed that most TCR beta V segments appeared in productive rearrangements either about 87% or about 30% of the time, which broadly matched IMGT annotations. A further reported finding was that TCR beta sequences accurately predicted the HLA-A and HLA-B alleles for most subjects in the first cohort. HLA typing was unavailable for some donors at each locus, so association tests used only the typed subset. A cluster of highly shared sequence variants was judged likely to be a technical artifact of the sequencing pipeline. In a later analysis, most CMV-associated TCR beta chains were found to appear HLA-restricted, with HLA associations seemingly driven largely by CMV exposure. Sequencing depth was assumed to be roughly uniform across donors in the presence/absence analyses, though that assumption may not hold. In the study, around 150 TCR beta chains were listed as associated with cytomegalovirus. Strong co-occurrence of HLA alleles, especially DR and DQ, made assigning TCR associations to individual alleles difficult. Correlated functional status among segregating V segments might be attributable to linkage disequilibrium, but an unknown experimental factor could not be ruled out. The classifier was reported to diagnose cytomegalovirus status with high specificity and sensitivity in both the original and validation cohorts.

The cohort comprised some 680 healthy bone marrow donors. At the time of sampling, every cohort member was nominally healthy, though immune exposures that went unrecorded were likely present. The donor tested CMV seronegative, placing the donor among the roughly 350 seronegative members of the cohort. A peripheral blood sample was collected from each donor, and TCR beta sequencing was performed on peripheral blood mononuclear cells. Genomic DNA extraction from the blood cell samples was performed with the Qiagen DNeasy Blood Extraction Kit. The cysteine opens and the phenylalanine closes a CDR3 of 12 amino acids. Here the CDR3 DNA is all that survives: 36 bases in frame from base 1. CDR1 and CDR2, per the germline V gene (reference sequence), are GTSNPN and SVGIG. Trimming at the junction amounts to 0 bases on V and 7 bases on J, and the germline ends lie 7 bases apart. Library generation was performed with the immunoSEQ multiplex PCR assay. A mixture of 60 forward primers for TCR Vbeta segments and 13 reverse primers for TCR Jbeta segments was used in the multiplex PCR. The CDR3 region of rearranged TCR beta genes was amplified from genomic DNA with a multiplex PCR assay. The Illumina HiSeq System was used to sequence the amplified TCR beta libraries as 87-base-pair reads. The original pipeline was this. In a later analysis, 70 million to 95 million unique TCR beta chains were counted across the 650 to 750 repertoires, and roughly 10 million of these chains were shared by at least two donors. Raw reads were error-corrected and collapsed into unique sequences with a nearest-neighbor algorithm that merged closely related sequences to remove PCR and sequencing errors. To assign V, D and J gene segments, CDR3 sequences were aligned to IMGT reference sequences. For a sequence to be retained, a match of at least six nucleotides was required to both a V gene segment and a J gene segment. A rearrangement was called productive if the CDR3 had no stop codons and remained in frame with V and J, and every other rearrangement was called non-productive. CDR3 was defined by IMGT convention, running from the second conserved V-encoded cysteine to the conserved J-encoded phenylalanine. Sequences without an unambiguous match to a single V gene segment were excluded from the earlier analysis of approximately 600 of the donors. An earlier analysis of fewer than 750 of the donors called V segments functional above 56.7% productive rearrangements and segregating when the between-donor standard deviation exceeded 5%. A statistical classification framework was developed to diagnose cytomegalovirus status using the catalog of TCR beta chain sequences. In a later analysis, TCR nucleotide sequences were compared against IMGT/GENE-DB human TR gene sequences so that V and J genes could be assigned. In a later analysis, CDR3 sequences and most-parsimonious VDJ recombination scenarios were assigned using the TCRdist pipeline. In a later analysis, each TCR beta chain was defined by its CDR3 amino acid sequence together with its V-gene family, and reads lacking a unique V-gene family were excluded. To address suspected cross-contamination and a sequencing artifact, a later analysis removed roughly 640 highly shared, low-generation-probability nucleotide sequences. For each public chain, a later analysis derived a clonal expansion index from normalized ranks of inferred template counts within each repertoire. In a later analysis, generation probabilities were computed with a VDJ recombination model fitted to out-of-frame rearrangements, and the resulting probabilities were checked against IGoR. In a later analysis, TCR-TCR, TCR-HLA and TCR-CMV co-occurrence was scored with hypergeometric tests, and a repertoire-size bias correction was applied to TCR pairs. False discovery rates were estimated in a later analysis by permuting HLA or CMV assignments 20 times. In a later analysis, co-occurring TCRs were grouped with DBSCAN, and TCRdist sequence similarity was added when clustering was performed within HLA-allele-positive subsets. For co-occurrence clustering, repertoires with fewer than 30,000 or more than 120,000 public chains were excluded, along with roughly 5 repertoires with anomalous nucleotide sharing. The clones in this table, taken by TCRdb from immuneACCESS, are in-frame only. Not every clone is retained; where verified, under half of the shortfall comes from an unresolved V gene, and the cause of the rest is unknown. D and trimming were read from the DNA, whereas the V and J calls and clone size are those reported in that table. This sample holds a few hundred thousand clones; over 60% were observed only once. 15% to 18% of the sample rests with the top ten.

Sequenced: PBMCs. The sequence came from a middle-aged man in good health and CMV-seronegative. Recombination joined TRBV30 with TRBJ1-5, with the D gene too uncertain to name. The CDR3 protein: CAWSVTGQPQHF. The sequenced DNA is TGTGCCTGGAGTGTAACGGGGCAGCCCCAGCATTTT.